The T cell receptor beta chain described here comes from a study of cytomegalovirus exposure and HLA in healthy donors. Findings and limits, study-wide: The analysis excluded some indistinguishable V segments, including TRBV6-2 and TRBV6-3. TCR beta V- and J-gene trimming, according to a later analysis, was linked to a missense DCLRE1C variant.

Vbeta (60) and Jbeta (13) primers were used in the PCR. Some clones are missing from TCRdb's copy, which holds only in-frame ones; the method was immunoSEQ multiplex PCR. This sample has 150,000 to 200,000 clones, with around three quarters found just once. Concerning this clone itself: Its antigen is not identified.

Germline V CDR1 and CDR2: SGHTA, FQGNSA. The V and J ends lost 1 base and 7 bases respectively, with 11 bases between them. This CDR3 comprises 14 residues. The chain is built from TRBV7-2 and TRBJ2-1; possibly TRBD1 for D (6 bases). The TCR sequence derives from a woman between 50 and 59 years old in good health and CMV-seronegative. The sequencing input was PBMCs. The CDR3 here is CASSLVWGPNEQFF. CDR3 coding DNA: TGTGCCAGCAGCTTAGTGTGGGGGCCAAATGAGCAGTTCTTC.